The count of the clone carrying this T cell receptor (beta chain) is one. Trimming removed 5 bases from V and 9 bases from J; junction bases left unmatched: 5. The germline gives CDR1 SEHNR, CDR2 FQNEAQ (reference sequence). The CDR3 is 15 amino acids. Study processing details: Amplified reference gene primers provided the basis for estimating nucleated cell counts. Produced via immunoSEQ multiplex PCR; TCRdb's table is partial and in-frame only. The V and J calls and clone size are taken from that table; D and trimming were inferred from the DNA. Of about 120,000 clones in the sample, about 79% were seen once. This entry comes from a study of blood T cell repertoires in COVID-19. For the study at large: Specimens from acute and convalescent COVID-19 originated in the United States, Italy and Spain. Sources were T cells, B-cell-depleted T cells, or PBMCs; the material itself was cDNA or gDNA.

The sequence was obtained from a man between 65 and 80 years old with acute or convalescent COVID-19. The chain combines TRBV7-9 with TRBJ2-1, with 15 bases fitting TRBD2. The sequencing input was peripheral blood. The DNA of the CDR3 is TGTGCCAGCAGCCGGACTAGCGGGGGGGCCGGTGAGCAGTTCTTC. This codes for CASSRTSGGAGEQFF.